The 32 T cell receptor beta chains given below trace back to one sample, sequenced in a study of Ad26.COV2.S vaccination and SARS-CoV-2 variants. Treatment given: roughly 18 received Ad26.COV2.S at low or high dose, single or two shots; about 5 received placebo; per-sample allocation not given. Sampling occurred on day 63 after the first vaccine or placebo injection. The protocol was immunoSEQ multiplex PCR, while the TCRdb copy is restricted to in-frame clones and leaves out a portion. The sample records about 400,000 clones, 92% being singletons. The specimen comprised peripheral blood, sampled in a trial of Ad26.COV2.S vaccine versus placebo. The source of these receptors is a person aged 18 to 65 who received the Ad26.COV2.S COVID-19 vaccine or a placebo.

The gene calls are TRBV28 and TRBJ1-1; weak D call: TRBD1 (6 bases). The V gene lost 10 bases and the J gene lost 0 bases, with 21 bases spanning the gap. There are 16 residues in the CDR3. Germline-derived CDR1 and CDR2 are MDHEN and SYDVKM. The CDR3 DNA sequence: TGTGCCACTGCTTATGGACAGCCCTTCATGAACACTGAAGCTTTCTTT. It encodes CATAYGQPFMNTEAFF.

The rearrangement uses TRBV3-1 (or the pseudogene TRBV3-2) and TRBJ1-2; D not resolved. CDR1 and CDR2 (germline): LGHDT, YNNKEL (reference sequence). CDR3 length: 14 residues. With 4 bases removed from V and 2 bases from J, the gap between germline ends came to 11 bases. CDR3 protein: CASSPPYSNYGYTF. The CDR3 DNA sequence: TGTGCCAGCAGCCCCCCCTATAGCAACTATGGCTACACCTTC.

The chain links TRBV15 to TRBJ2-7; D gene ambiguous. The germline CDR1 and CDR2 sequences are LNHNV and YYDKDF (reference sequence). The CDR3 contains 12 residues. Trimming took 3 bases from V and 3 from J, leaving 6 bases between them. CDR3 in amino acids: CATSRADYEQYF. Here the CDR3 DNA reads TGTGCCACCAGCAGGGCTGACTACGAGCAGTACTTC.

CDR3 coding DNA: TGCGCCAGCAGTCAATCCGGGACAAAGGACGACTATGGCTACACCTTC. Its protein product is CASSQSGTKDDYGYTF. The chain couples TRBV23-1 to TRBJ1-2, with D possibly matching TRBD1 (6 bases). TRBV23-1 is annotated as an ORF whose role is uncertain. The V end lost 0 bases, the J end lost 3 bases, and 14 bases lay between the germline ends. The CDR3 covers 16 residues.

The chain has TRBV10-2 and TRBJ2-5; D possibly corresponds to TRBD1 (6 bases). Per germline, CDR1 WSHSY and CDR2 SAAADI. The CDR3 extends over 14 amino acids. V shed 6 bases and J shed 2 bases, with 13 bases lying between them. DNA for the CDR3: TGCGCCAGCAGGGGGACGGACAGACAAGAGACCCAGTACTTC. Its translation: CASRGTDRQETQYF.

The J gene is TRBJ2-5, the V gene TRBV12-5; D not certain. Per germline, CDR1 LGHNT and CDR2 FRNRAP. The CDR3 loop spans 13 amino acids. Trimming pared 8 bases from V and 4 bases from J, leaving 14 bases between. As DNA, the CDR3 is TGTGCTAGTTCCATCCATGGTGGAGAGACCCAGTACTTC. This encodes CASSIHGGETQYF. The full variable domain, completed using reference TRBV12-5 and TRBJ2-5, is DARVTQTPRHKVTEMGQEVTMRCQPILGHNTVFWYRQTMMQGLELLAYFRNRAPLDDSGMPKDRFSAEMPDATLATLKIQPSEPRDSAVYFCASSIHGGETQYFGPGTRLLVL.

V usage is TRBV19 and J usage is TRBJ1-5; D is ambiguous. V was shortened by 2 bases and J by 5 bases, with 7 bases between the two germline ends. From germline, CDR1 is LNHDA and CDR2 SQIVND (reference sequence). This CDR3 spans 13 amino acids. This CDR3 reads CASSITGYQPQHF. CDR3 sequence (DNA): TGTGCCAGTAGTATAACGGGATATCAGCCCCAGCATTTT.

This rearrangement joins TRBV28 to TRBJ2-7; 10 bases are a match to TRBD2. Trimming cost V 2 bases and J 2 bases; bases outside gene matches: 6. Germline lookup yields CDR1 MDHEN and CDR2 SYDVKM. The CDR3 totals 16 residues. As DNA, the CDR3 is TGTGCCAGCAGTTTAGGGGCTAGCGGGAGTCCCTACGAGCAGTACTTC. Translating gives CASSLGASGSPYEQYF.

CDR3 amino acids: CASSENYAGGSDKETQYF. The CDR3 bases are TGTGCCAGCAGTGAAAACTATGCAGGGGGGTCGGACAAAGAGACCCAGTACTTC. The chain employs TRBV2 and TRBJ2-5, with D perhaps matching TRBD1 (7 bases). From germline, CDR1 is SNHLY and CDR2 FYNNEI. Trimming left V 2 bases short and J 3 bases short, with 22 bases between. The CDR3 sequence is 18 residues long.

The V and J genes are TRBV6-5 and TRBJ1-2, with D uncertain. The CDR3 is 14 residues long. The V gene lost 2 bases and the J gene lost 2 bases, with 9 bases spanning the gap. Germline lookup yields CDR1 MNHEY and CDR2 SVGAGI. Written as DNA, the CDR3 is TGTGCCAGCAGTTACCAGCGAGGGAACTATGGCTACACCTTC. Its protein product is CASSYQRGNYGYTF.

This clone was seen just once. The chain recombines TRBV6-2 or TRBV6-3 with TRBJ2-1; 10 positions match TRBD2. The CDR3 is 17 residues long. Germline CDR1 reads MNHEY; CDR2 reads SVGEGT. The V gene end was trimmed by 6 bases and the J gene end by 2 bases; junction bases not matched to a gene: 10. The CDR3 reads CASSPGLAETPYNEQFF. CDR3 nucleotides: TGTGCCAGCAGCCCCGGACTAGCGGAAACACCCTACAATGAGCAGTTCTTC.

V gene TRBV6-6 combines with J gene TRBJ2-5; tentative D call: TRBD2 (7 bases). V lost 2 bases and J lost 5, with 12 bases in between. The CDR3 length is 14 residues. Germline-derived CDR1 and CDR2 are MNHNY and SVGAGI (reference sequence). The CDR3 loop reads CASSYHAGAETQYF. CDR3 bases: TGTGCCAGCAGTTACCATGCGGGGGCGGAGACCCAGTACTTC.

CDR3 sequence reads: CASSLSARYGYTF. The DNA for the CDR3 is TGCGCCAGCAGCCTCTCAGCCCGCTATGGCTACACCTTC. The rearrangement uses TRBV5-1 and TRBJ1-2; no clear D. The CDR3 totals 13 residues. The V end was cut by 4 bases, the J end by 4 bases, with 11 bases between. Germline CDR1 is SGHRS and CDR2 is YFSETQ. The full variable domain, its missing parts supplied by reference TRBV5-1 and TRBJ1-2, is KAGVTQTPRYLIKTRGQQVTLSCSPISGHRSVSWYQQTPGQGLQFLFEYFSETQRNKGNFPGRFSGRQFSNSRSEMNVSTLELGDSALYLCASSLSARYGYTFGSGTRLTVV.

The gene calls are TRBV6-2 or TRBV6-3 and TRBJ1-5, with unresolved D. The CDR3 runs 12 residues. Trimming cost V 0 bases and J 11 bases, with 8 bases left between them. Per the germline V gene, CDR1 is MNHEY and CDR2 is SVGEGT. Here the CDR3 reads CASSYSSQAQHF. DNA of the CDR3: TGTGCCAGCAGTTACTCTTCCCAGGCCCAGCATTTT.

This clone was seen only a few times. The chain uses TRBV6-2 or TRBV6-3 and TRBJ2-3, with TRBD2 matching 7 bases. CDR3 length: 14 amino acids. V shed 5 bases, J shed 4 bases, and the junction held 6 bases outside the gene matches. Germline V CDR1 and CDR2: MNHEY, SVGEGT. The CDR3 DNA sequence: TGTGCCAGCAGTCCCGTCCTAGCGGCAGATACGCAGTATTTT. It is translated as CASSPVLAADTQYF.

This chain connects TRBV6-6 to TRBJ2-2; 10 bases align to TRBD2. This CDR3 has 16 amino acids. From germline, CDR1 is MNHNY and CDR2 SVGAGI (reference sequence). Trimming removed 6 bases from V and 5 bases from J; junction bases left unmatched: 9. CDR3 sequence: CASSLTSGVWTGELFF. The CDR3 region has the DNA TGTGCCAGCAGCCTCACTAGCGGGGTTTGGACCGGGGAGCTGTTTTTT.

CDR3 residues: CASSRNRDTEAFF. CDR3 nucleotide sequence: TGTGCCAGCAGCAGGAACAGGGACACTGAAGCTTTCTTT. The gene calls are TRBV27 and TRBJ1-1, with TRBD1 as a possible D gene (6 bases). CDR1 MNHEY and CDR2 SMNVEV come from the germline V gene (reference sequence). Trimming took off 6 bases at V and 3 bases at J, with 11 bases between the two ends. CDR3 length equals 13 residues.

J is TRBJ2-3 and V is TRBV5-8; D remains unclear. Germline CDR1 and CDR2: SGHTS and YDEGEE. The CDR3 sequence is 10 residues long. The ends were cut back, 0 bases at V and 8 bases at J, with 1 base in the middle. The CDR3 DNA sequence: TGTGCCAGCAGCTTGGGTACGCAGTATTTT. The encoded protein is CASSLGTQYF. Full variable domain (missing parts from reference TRBV5-8 and TRBJ2-3): EAGVTQSPTHLIKTRGQQATLRCSPISGHTSVYWYQQALGLGLQFLLWYDEGEERNRGNFPPRFSGRQFPNYSSELNVNALELEDSALYLCASSLGTQYFGPGTRLTVL.

The chain joins TRBV3-1 (or the pseudogene TRBV3-2) to TRBJ2-7, with TRBD2 identical over 11 bases. Trimming removed 2 bases from V and 3 bases from J; junction bases left unmatched: 6. The CDR3 loop spans 16 amino acids. CDR1 LGHDT and CDR2 YNNKEL come from the germline V gene (reference sequence). CDR3 in DNA: TGTGCCAGCAGCCAAATAATTGGACTAGCGGGCTACGAGCAGTACTTC. It encodes CASSQIIGLAGYEQYF.

The V call is TRBV2, the J call TRBJ2-2; 12 nucleotides match TRBD2. This CDR3 region has 16 residues. Germline V lookup: CDR1 SNHLY, CDR2 FYNNEI. Trimming cost V 4 bases and J 4 bases; bases outside gene matches: 4. The CDR3 DNA sequence: TGTGCCAGCAGTGCTCTAGCGGGGGGGCCCACCGGGGAGCTGTTTTTT. Translated, it gives CASSALAGGPTGELFF.

V usage is TRBV9 and J usage is TRBJ2-1, with 9 bases identical to TRBD2. From germline, CDR1 is SGDLS and CDR2 YYNGEE. V dropped 4 bases and J dropped 9; count of bases not matched to a gene: 11. The CDR3 covers 15 residues. CDR3 sequence reads: CASSFLASGESEQFF. In DNA, the CDR3 is TGTGCCAGCAGCTTCCTAGCTAGCGGGGAGAGTGAGCAGTTCTTC.

The chain couples TRBV7-9 to TRBJ1-6, with D possibly TRBD1 on 6 matching bases. This CDR3 spans 19 amino acids. Germline V lookup: CDR1 SEHNR, CDR2 FQNEAQ (reference sequence). V was pared by 1 base and J by 0 bases, with 16 bases between. The CDR3 sequence: CASSLGVGGRSSYNSPLHF. The CDR3 DNA reads TGTGCCAGCAGCTTAGGTGTTGGGGGCCGGAGCTCCTATAATTCACCCCTCCACTTT. Drawing the rest from reference TRBV7-9 and TRBJ1-6, the complete variable domain is DTGVSQNPRHKITKRGQNVTFRCDPISEHNRLYWYRQTLGQGPEFLTYFQNEAQLEKSRLLSDRFSAERPKGSFSTLEIQRTEQGDSAMYLCASSLGVGGRSSYNSPLHFGNGTRLTVT.

V and J are TRBV11-2 and TRBJ2-1, with 10 bases matching TRBD2. The CDR3 totals 15 residues. Germline CDR1 reads SGHAT; CDR2 reads FQNNGV. J lost 6 bases, V lost 10 bases, and 12 bases had no gene match. In nucleotides, the CDR3 is TGTGCCACCGGGGGAGCGGGGGGGCCAGGCAATGAGCAGTTCTTC. As protein: CATGGAGGPGNEQFF.

J is TRBJ2-1 and V is TRBV19; D gene uncertain. In germline, CDR1 is LNHDA, CDR2 SQIVND (reference sequence). Trimming removed 3 bases from V and 0 bases from J, with 12 bases in between. CDR3 length: 16 residues. The CDR3 DNA sequence: TGTGCCAGTAGTATTTCATCTCACTTCTCCTACAATGAGCAGTTCTTC. The encoded protein is CASSISSHFSYNEQFF.

The V call is TRBV7-9, the J call TRBJ1-5, with 7 bases identical to TRBD1. The CDR3 covers 15 residues. Germline V gene sequence: CDR1 SEHNR, CDR2 FQNEAQ (reference sequence). With V trimmed by 5 bases and J by 5 bases, 9 bases remained unmatched. CDR3 in amino acids: CASSRGTAEDQPQHF. CDR3 DNA: TGTGCCAGCAGCCGAGGGACAGCTGAAGATCAGCCCCAGCATTTT.

This rearrangement joins TRBV5-1 to TRBJ1-6, with no clear D. This CDR3 is built from 14 residues. V lost 4 bases and J lost 0, with 5 bases in between. CDR1 SGHRS and CDR2 YFSETQ come from the germline V gene. The CDR3 spells CASSMSSYNSPLHF. CDR3 in DNA: TGCGCCAGCAGCATGAGCTCCTATAATTCACCCCTCCACTTT.

This rearrangement joins TRBV5-8 to TRBJ1-4; TRBD1 agrees at 9 bases. The CDR3 spans 15 residues. The V and J ends lost 0 bases and 5 bases, in that order; junction bases with no gene match: 2. Germline V lookup: CDR1 SGHTS, CDR2 YDEGEE. The CDR3 bases are TGTGCCAGCAGCTTGGGGACAGGGGACAATGAAAAACTGTTTTTT. Its protein product is CASSLGTGDNEKLFF. Variable domain in full (rest from reference TRBV5-8 and TRBJ1-4): EAGVTQSPTHLIKTRGQQATLRCSPISGHTSVYWYQQALGLGLQFLLWYDEGEERNRGNFPPRFSGRQFPNYSSELNVNALELEDSALYLCASSLGTGDNEKLFFGSGTQLSVL.

The rearrangement joins TRBV4-1 to TRBJ2-2; D not resolved. The V and J ends lost 4 bases and 0 bases respectively, with 21 bases between them. CDR1 and CDR2 (germline): MGHRA, YSYEKL. The CDR3 length is 19 residues. The CDR3 region has the DNA TGCGCCAGCAGCCCAGGCTGGGCTGGTAGAGAACCGAACACCGGGGAGCTGTTTTTT. This codes for CASSPGWAGREPNTGELFF.

The chain employs TRBV29-1 and TRBJ1-5; D is unclear. This CDR3 spans 13 amino acids. Trimming pared 4 bases from V and 3 bases from J, leaving 10 bases between. The germline CDR1 and CDR2 sequences are SQVTM and ANQGSEA. The CDR3 coding sequence is TGCAGCGTTGCAGATGGATACAATCAGCCCCAGCATTTT. Translation gives CSVADGYNQPQHF.

The CDR3 loop is CASTLGPAAYNEQFF. CDR3 DNA sequence: TGTGCCAGCACCCTGGGTCCAGCGGCTTACAATGAGCAGTTCTTC. The chain recombines TRBV6-5 with TRBJ2-1; D is possibly TRBD2 (5 bases). Between the trimmed V and J ends, which lost 7 bases and 4 bases, there was a span of 17 bases. Germline loops: CDR1 MNHEY, CDR2 SVGAGI. CDR3 length: 15 residues.

This clone was seen just once. The same CDR3 can be traced to other DNA sequences in this sample. The gene calls are TRBV7-2 and TRBJ1-5, with D uncertain. The CDR3 has 15 amino acids. In germline, CDR1 is SGHTA, CDR2 FQGNSA. Trimming took off 5 bases at V and 0 bases at J, with 11 bases between the two ends. Here the CDR3 reads CASSLQGGSNQPQHF. CDR3 DNA: TGTGCCAGCAGCCTACAAGGCGGTAGCAATCAGCCCCAGCATTTT.

The gene calls are TRBV5-1 and TRBJ2-2; 9 positions match TRBD2. This CDR3 has 15 amino acids. Trimming took 4 bases from V and 3 from J; bases not matched to a gene: 4. From germline, CDR1 is SGHRS and CDR2 YFSETQ. DNA of the CDR3: TGCGCCAGCAGCGTAGCGGGGGCCCACACCGGGGAGCTGTTTTTT. This translates into CASSVAGAHTGELFF.